These 14 T cell receptor beta chains share one sample of origin, sequenced in a study of blood T cell repertoires in COVID-19. The protocol was immunoSEQ multiplex PCR, while the TCRdb copy is restricted to in-frame clones and leaves out a portion. This repertoire shows about 200,000 clones, 82% found once; its top ten account for approximately 7.6%. The specimen sequenced was peripheral blood. Every receptor here comes from a woman of 80 years or more with COVID-19, enrolled during active disease.

This rearrangement joins TRBV7-9 to TRBJ1-3; D gene uncertain. Germline V lookup: CDR1 SEHNR, CDR2 FQNEAQ (reference sequence). The germline V and J ends were trimmed by 4 bases and 6 bases, with 25 bases remaining between them. The CDR3 sequence is 18 residues long. The chain's CDR3 is CASSSMTFSELLENTIYF. The CDR3 bases are TGTGCCAGCAGCTCCATGACTTTCAGTGAACTACTGGAAAACACCATATATTTT.

The J gene is TRBJ1-2, the V gene TRBV18; no clear D. Deletions cut 2 bases from V and 2 bases from J, with 9 bases between. The CDR3 contains 14 residues. Germline V gene data show CDR1 as KGHSH and CDR2 as LQKENI. This CDR3 is CASSPSTTNYGYTF. Written as DNA, the CDR3 is TGTGCCAGCTCACCATCGACAACAAACTATGGCTACACCTTC.

The rearrangement links TRBV2 to TRBJ1-2, with D unclear. V was trimmed by 3 bases and J by 7 bases, leaving 12 bases between them. Germline V lookup: CDR1 SNHLY, CDR2 FYNNEI. This CDR3 is 13 amino acids long. CDR3 DNA: TGTGCCAGCAGTGAGGTTATGGTCGGTGGCTACACCTTC. It specifies CASSEVMVGGYTF.

The rearrangement links TRBV2 to TRBJ2-5, with a weak D call TRBD2 (5 bases). CDR3 length: 14 residues. Germline V lookup: CDR1 SNHLY, CDR2 FYNNEI. Trimming took 3 bases from V and 5 from J, leaving 13 bases between them. The CDR3 nucleotides read TGTGCCAGCAGTGATTTACGGAGGTGGGAGACCCAGTACTTC. Translated: CASSDLRRWETQYF.

The V and J genes are TRBV2 and TRBJ1-3; 7 bases agree with TRBD1. Germline assignment: CDR1 SNHLY and CDR2 FYNNEI. The CDR3 is 15 residues long. Trimming at V came to 6 bases and at J to 4 bases, leaving 9 bases not matched to a gene. In DNA, the CDR3 is TGTGCCAGCAGGCGAAACAGGGGAACCGGAAACACCATATATTTT. This translates into CASRRNRGTGNTIYF. The variable domain in full, completed from reference TRBV2 and TRBJ1-3, reads EPEVTQTPSHQVTQMGQEVILRCVPISNHLYFYWYRQILGQKVEFLVSFYNNEISEKSEIFDDQFSVERPDGSNFTLKIRSTKLEDSAMYFCASRRNRGTGNTIYFGEGSWLTVV.

The rearrangement links TRBV19 to TRBJ2-1; TRBD1 matches at 10 bases. Trimming cost V 6 bases and J 3 bases; bases outside gene matches: 5. The CDR3 is 15 residues long. The germline V gene has CDR1 LNHDA and CDR2 SQIVND (reference sequence). The CDR3 loop is CASRSRDRGYNEQFF. Written as DNA, the CDR3 is TGTGCCAGTAGGAGCCGGGACAGGGGCTACAATGAGCAGTTCTTC.

The rearrangement joins TRBV7-2 to TRBJ1-5; 8 bases match TRBD1. Germline V gene data show CDR1 as SGHTA and CDR2 as FQGNSA. This CDR3 contains 15 residues. J gave up 1 base and V 5 bases, and 4 bases lay outside the gene matches. The CDR3 DNA reads as TGTGCCAGCAGCGCACAGGGGGGGAGCAATCAGCCCCAGCATTTT. This codes for CASSAQGGSNQPQHF.

The chain links TRBV7-2 to TRBJ1-1; no firm D call. Trimming left V 2 bases short and J 5 bases short, with 9 bases between. In germline, CDR1 is SGHTA, CDR2 FQGNSA. The CDR3 contains 13 residues. CDR3 DNA: TGTGCCAGCAGCTTAACGGGAGGAACTGAAGCTTTCTTT. Residues: CASSLTGGTEAFF.

This rearrangement joins TRBV19 to TRBJ2-3; 9 bases map to TRBD1. The CDR3 spans 15 residues. The ends lost 6 bases at V and 5 bases at J; junction bases unmatched: 9. Germline CDR1 reads LNHDA; CDR2 reads SQIVND (reference sequence). The CDR3 coding sequence is TGTGCCAGTAGCCCCCCGGGACAGGGTTTAGATACGCAGTATTTT. This translates into CASSPPGQGLDTQYF.

The rearrangement joins TRBV5-4 to TRBJ2-4; 8 positions agree with TRBD1. The CDR3 extends over 16 amino acids. Germline V gene sequence: CDR1 SGHNT, CDR2 YYREEE (reference sequence). V lost 4 bases and J lost 1; bases outside the gene matches: 7. CDR3 protein: CASSRQGRGAKNIQYF. DNA of the CDR3: TGTGCCAGCAGCCGACAGGGGAGAGGGGCCAAAAACATTCAGTACTTC.

The chain combines TRBV29-1 with TRBJ2-2, with 10 bases identical to TRBD2. CDR1 is SQVTM, CDR2 ANQGSEA, per germline. With 6 bases clipped from V and 1 base from J, the junction kept 2 bases outside the gene matches. The CDR3 sequence is 14 residues long. The CDR3 reads CSVRLAGNTGELFF. DNA for the CDR3: TGCAGCGTCAGACTAGCGGGGAACACCGGGGAGCTGTTTTTT.

The chain is built from TRBV2 and TRBJ1-2; 8 bases fit TRBD1. V dropped 1 base and J dropped 4; count of bases not matched to a gene: 5. Germline assignment: CDR1 SNHLY and CDR2 FYNNEI. This CDR3 region has 15 residues. CDR3 in amino acids: CASSEGTGSVYGYTF. CDR3 DNA sequence: TGTGCCAGCAGTGAAGGGACAGGGAGCGTCTATGGCTACACCTTC.

This clone has only one observation. The chain recombines TRBV28 with TRBJ2-2, with D possibly being TRBD2 (6 bases). Germline CDR1 MDHEN, CDR2 SYDVKM. Trimming took off 2 bases at V and 2 bases at J, with 9 bases between the two ends. The CDR3 covers 15 residues. The CDR3 spells CASSLPSENTGELFF. In nucleotides, the CDR3 is TGTGCCAGCAGTTTACCTAGCGAAAACACCGGGGAGCTGTTTTTT.

The J gene is TRBJ1-5, the V gene TRBV7-2; no definite D call. Germline loops: CDR1 SGHTA, CDR2 FQGNSA. V lost 1 base, J lost 4 bases, and 8 bases lay in between. CDR3 length equals 14 residues. The CDR3 loop is CASSLESVNQPQHF. The CDR3, as DNA: TGTGCCAGCAGCTTAGAATCAGTTAATCAGCCCCAGCATTTT.